This record concerns one T cell receptor beta chain sequence. The sample is drawn from a study of cytomegalovirus exposure and HLA in healthy donors. On the study more broadly: Among the approximately 400 genotyped donors, just over 80% were placed in the Caucasian-associated ancestry cluster.

PCR involved 60 Vbeta and 13 Jbeta primers. TCRdb keeps only in-frame clones here, not all; method: immunoSEQ multiplex PCR. The sample has about 120,000 clones; around three quarters are singletons. The CDR3 totals 15 residues. Trimming cost V 4 bases and J 0 bases; bases outside gene matches: 3. Per germline, CDR1 SGHRS and CDR2 YFSETQ. Sample: PBMCs. This chain links TRBV5-1 with TRBJ1-4, with 7 bases that match TRBD1. The receptor's source is a female donor in good health and CMV-seronegative. DNA for the CDR3: TGCGCCAGCAGCCCGGGACAGCCAACTAATGAAAAACTGTTTTTT. It specifies CASSPGQPTNEKLFF.